What follows are 11 T cell receptor beta chains derived from one specimen sequenced in a study of tumor-infiltrating lymphocytes in glioblastoma multiforme. TCRB libraries came from RNA via three nested multiplex PCR rounds. TCRdb redid the calling of the multiplex PCR reads with MiXCR, one entry per CDR3 protein. The table records tens of thousands of distinct CDR3 sequences, roughly two thirds of them present only once. The sample consisted of brain tumor tissue. The source is a male donor with glioblastoma.

Turning to this clonotype: A junction boundary mismatches the germline segment, possibly from a read error. The J gene is TRBJ2-7, the V gene TRBV5-1; TRBD1 aligns across 7 bases. CDR1 and CDR2 (germline): SGHRS, YFSETQ. The CDR3 runs 16 residues. The CDR3 region has the DNA TGCGCCAGCAGCGACTACACAGGGGCCTCCTCCTCCGAGCAGTACTTC. Encoded protein: CASSDYTGASSSEQYF.

This clonotype was picked up many times. This chain joins TRBV12-3 or TRBV12-4 and TRBJ1-5; unclear D gene. This CDR3 has 14 residues. Trimming removed 5 bases at V and 0 bases at J, with 8 bases between. The CDR3 nucleotides are TGTGCCAGCAGTGACCACCATAGCAATCAGCCCCAGCATTTT. Translating gives CASSDHHSNQPQHF.

This chain joins TRBV4-2 and TRBJ2-2; D unclear. V was cut by 0 bases and J by 5 bases, with 7 bases left in between. CDR1 is LGHNA, CDR2 YNFKEQ, per germline. This CDR3 is 14 amino acids long. CDR3 residues: CASSQEMATGELFF. CDR3 nucleotide sequence: TGTGCCAGCAGCCAAGAGATGGCAACCGGGGAGCTGTTTTTT.

The rearrangement links TRBV4-3 to TRBJ2-1; D is unresolved. V was clipped by 1 base and J by 1 base, with 11 bases between them. This CDR3 has 16 residues. Germline V CDR1 and CDR2: LGHNA, YSLEER. The DNA of the CDR3 is TGCGCCAGCAGCCAAGGGCTGGGTGGATCCTACAATGAGCAGTTCTTC. This encodes CASSQGLGGSYNEQFF.

This clonotype was seen more than once but under ten times. This chain uses TRBV10-2 with TRBJ2-2; TRBD2 agrees at 10 bases. Germline V CDR1 and CDR2: WSHSY, SAAADI. The CDR3 runs 15 residues. The ends lost 6 bases at V and 5 bases at J; junction bases unmatched: 6. This CDR3 reads CASRSLAGSTGELFF. In DNA form, the CDR3 reads TGCGCCAGCAGATCACTAGCGGGGAGTACCGGGGAGCTGTTTTTT.

Regarding this clonotype: Possible read error: a much larger clone is one base away. This chain connects TRBV28 to TRBJ2-7, with D possibly matching TRBD1 (8 bases). Germline assignment: CDR1 MDHEN and CDR2 SYDVKM. The ends were cut back, 10 bases at V and 2 bases at J, with 12 bases in the middle. CDR3 length equals 12 residues. Written as DNA, the CDR3 is TGTGCCAACAGGGGGGGCACCTACGAGCAGTACTTC. Its protein is CANRGGTYEQYF.

A single count supports this clonotype. The conserved phenylalanine or tryptophan normally closing the CDR3 is absent here, so this likely arose from a read error. This chain joins TRBV24-1 and TRBJ2-1; D gene uncertain. The V end was cut by 2 bases, the J end by 0 bases, with 10 bases between. CDR1 KGHDR and CDR2 SFDVKD come from the germline V gene. The CDR3 sequence is 16 residues long. CDR3 residues: CATSDSTPNSYNEQFL. The CDR3 DNA is TGTGCCACCAGTGATTCCACTCCGAACTCCTACAATGAGCAGTTCCTC.

The chain couples TRBV6-1 to TRBJ2-7; D gene ambiguous. Germline CDR1 MNHNS, CDR2 SASEGT. Trimming pared 1 base from V and 6 bases from J, leaving 19 bases between. The CDR3 runs to 16 residues. CDR3 region: CASSEVEFLSSREQYF. DNA of the CDR3: TGTGCCAGCAGTGAAGTAGAGTTTCTTAGCTCCCGCGAGCAGTACTTC.

Comments on this clonotype: An end of the junction does not agree with germline; a read error may underlie this. This chain links TRBV4-1 with TRBJ1-1; the D is unclear. The V gene's germline CDR1 is MGHRA and CDR2 YSYEKL. The CDR3 consists of 15 residues. CDR3 in DNA: TGTGCCAGCAGCCAAGGAATAGGGATGAGCACTGAAGCTTTCTTT. Translation gives CASSQGIGMSTEAFF.

Points on this clonotype: A junction boundary mismatches the germline segment, possibly from a read error. The J gene is TRBJ1-1, the V gene TRBV5-4; D is uncertain. The CDR3 length is 13 residues. The germline CDR1 and CDR2 sequences are SGHNT and YYREEE (reference sequence). This CDR3 reads CASSMAGNTEAFF. The CDR3 coding sequence is TGTGCCAGCAGCATGGCAGGAAACACTGAGGCTTTCTTT.

For this clonotype: As the CDR3 is not closed by the conserved phenylalanine or tryptophan, this likely results from a read error. The V gene is TRBV14, the J gene TRBJ2-1; TRBD2 might be the D (6 bases). This CDR3 is 14 amino acids long. Germline V gene lookup returns CDR1 SGHDN and CDR2 FVKESK. V lost 6 bases and J 5 bases, leaving 14 bases between the germline ends. The CDR3 DNA is TGTGCCAGCAGTCGCGGGATTTCCAACAATGAGCAGTTCGTC. Its translation is CASSRGISNNEQFV.